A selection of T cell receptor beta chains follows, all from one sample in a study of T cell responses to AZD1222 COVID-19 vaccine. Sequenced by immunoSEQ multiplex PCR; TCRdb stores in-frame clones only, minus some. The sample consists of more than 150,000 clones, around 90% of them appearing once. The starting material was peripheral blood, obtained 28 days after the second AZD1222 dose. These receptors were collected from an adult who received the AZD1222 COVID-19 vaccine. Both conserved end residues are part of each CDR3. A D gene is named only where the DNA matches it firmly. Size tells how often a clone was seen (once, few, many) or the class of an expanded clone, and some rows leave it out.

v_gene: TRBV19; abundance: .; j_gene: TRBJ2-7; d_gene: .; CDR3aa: CASSIGLMGAYEQYF; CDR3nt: TGTGCCAGTAGTATAGGGCTCATGGGGGCCTACGAGCAGTACTTC
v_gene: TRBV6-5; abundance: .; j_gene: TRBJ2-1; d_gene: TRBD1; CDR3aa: CASRTGYYNEQFF; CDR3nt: TGTGCCAGCAGGACAGGGTACTACAATGAGCAGTTCTTC
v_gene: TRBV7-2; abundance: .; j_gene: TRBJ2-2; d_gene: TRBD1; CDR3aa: CASSLGQGGTGELFF; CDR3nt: TGTGCCAGCAGCTTGGGACAGGGAGGCACCGGGGAGCTGTTTTTT
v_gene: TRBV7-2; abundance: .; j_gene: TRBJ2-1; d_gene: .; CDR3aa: CASSFSGSSSYNEQFF; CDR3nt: TGTGCCAGCAGCTTCTCAGGATCGAGCTCCTACAATGAGCAGTTCTTC
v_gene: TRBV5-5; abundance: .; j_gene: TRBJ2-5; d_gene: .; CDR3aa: CASSVQVVQETQYF; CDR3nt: TGTGCCAGCAGCGTGCAGGTTGTCCAAGAGACCCAGTACTTC
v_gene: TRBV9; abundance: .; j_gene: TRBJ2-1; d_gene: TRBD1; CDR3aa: CASNLSPDRGYNEQFF; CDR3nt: TGTGCCAGCAACCTAAGCCCGGACAGGGGATACAATGAGCAGTTCTTC
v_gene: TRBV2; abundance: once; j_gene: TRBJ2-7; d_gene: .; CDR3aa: CASREVDSPAYEQYF; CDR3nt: TGTGCCAGCAGGGAAGTGGACAGCCCGGCCTACGAGCAGTACTTC
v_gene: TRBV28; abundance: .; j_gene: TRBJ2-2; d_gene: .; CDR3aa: CASSLPTGELFF; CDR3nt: TGTGCCAGCAGTTTACCCACCGGGGAGCTGTTTTTT
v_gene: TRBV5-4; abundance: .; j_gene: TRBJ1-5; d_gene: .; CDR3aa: CASSSFDRPNQPQHF; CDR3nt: TGTGCCAGCAGCTCATTCGACAGGCCCAATCAGCCCCAGCATTTT
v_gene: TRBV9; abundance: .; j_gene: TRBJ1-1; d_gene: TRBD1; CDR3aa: CASSLGTGKMTEAFF; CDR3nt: TGTGCCAGCAGCCTCGGGACAGGGAAGATGACTGAAGCTTTCTTT
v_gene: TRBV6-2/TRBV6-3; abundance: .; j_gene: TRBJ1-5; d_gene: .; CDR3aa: CASSPGRTAANQPQHF; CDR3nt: TGTGCCAGCAGCCCCGGTCGGACAGCAGCCAATCAGCCCCAGCATTTT
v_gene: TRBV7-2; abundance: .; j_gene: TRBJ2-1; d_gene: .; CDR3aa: CASSFGRYNEQFF; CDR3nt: TGTGCCAGCAGCTTCGGCCGATACAATGAGCAGTTCTTC
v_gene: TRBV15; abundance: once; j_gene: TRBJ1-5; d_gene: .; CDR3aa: CATSRGSNQPQHF; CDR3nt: TGTGCCACCAGCAGGGGTAGCAATCAGCCCCAGCATTTT
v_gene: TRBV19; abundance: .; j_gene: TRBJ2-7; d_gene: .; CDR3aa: CASTRQVRGSYEQYF; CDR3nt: TGTGCCAGTACCCGACAGGTTCGGGGCTCCTACGAGCAGTACTTC
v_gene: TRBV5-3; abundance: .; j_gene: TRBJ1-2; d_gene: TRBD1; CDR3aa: CARSLGRGDSAILPGYTF; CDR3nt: TGTGCCAGAAGCTTGGGTCGGGGGGACAGTGCAATACTACCTGGCTACACCTTC
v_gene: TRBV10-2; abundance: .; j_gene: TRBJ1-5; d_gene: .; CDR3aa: CASTRDTYSNQPQHF; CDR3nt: TGCGCCAGCACACGGGACACCTATAGCAATCAGCCCCAGCATTTT